Below are 32 T cell receptor beta chains sequenced from a single sample in a study of identical twins. One entry per CDR3 protein, called by TCRdb with MiXCR from the 5' RACE reads. The table includes some 330,000 distinct CDR3 sequences, about 10% detected once. Sequencing was done on a sample of naive T cells sorted from blood. Receptors were obtained from a woman aged 45-65 years in good health.

The J gene is TRBJ1-6, the V gene TRBV10-1, with D perhaps matching TRBD1 (5 bases). This CDR3 is built from 13 residues. Trimming shortened V by 4 bases and J by 9 bases, and 10 bases separated the two germline ends. Germline CDR1 reads WNHNN; CDR2 reads SYGVQD (reference sequence). The chain's CDR3 is CASSATAGSPLHF. The CDR3 DNA reads TGCGCCAGCAGTGCGACAGCTGGTTCACCCCTCCACTTT.

The chain has TRBV7-8 and TRBJ1-1; D is uncertain. V gave up 5 bases and J gave up 3 bases, with 10 bases separating them. The CDR3 totals 13 residues. The V gene's germline CDR1 is SGHVS and CDR2 FQNEAQ. DNA of the CDR3: TGTGCCAGCAGCCCGGACGGATACACTGAAGCTTTCTTT. Translation: CASSPDGYTEAFF.

The chain combines TRBV18 with TRBJ2-1; D remains unclear. V lost 6 bases and J lost 7, with 10 bases in between. CDR1 is KGHSH and CDR2 is LQKENI in the germline V gene. The CDR3 contains 12 residues. The CDR3 region is CASSAPSNEQFF. CDR3 nucleotides: TGTGCCAGCTCCGCACCTAGTAATGAGCAGTTCTTC.

The chain is built from TRBV5-1 and TRBJ2-3; D gene ambiguous. This CDR3 spans 12 amino acids. Germline-derived CDR1 and CDR2 are SGHRS and YFSETQ. Trimming pared 4 bases from V and 6 bases from J, leaving 9 bases between. CDR3 protein: CASSPHPDTQYF. The CDR3 bases are TGCGCCAGCAGCCCACACCCGGATACGCAGTATTTT.

The CDR3 region has the DNA TGCGCCAGCTTGTCGAGTGAAGAGACCCAGTACTTC. Translated, it gives CASLSSEETQYF. The V gene is TRBV10-2, the J gene TRBJ2-5, with D unclear. Germline CDR1 reads WSHSY; CDR2 reads SAAADI. The CDR3 has 12 amino acids. V lost 8 bases and J lost 3, with 10 bases in between.

The chain is built from TRBV5-1 and TRBJ1-1; D ambiguous. V lost 0 bases and J lost 1, with 16 bases in between. Germline assignment: CDR1 SGHRS and CDR2 YFSETQ. This CDR3 has 17 amino acids. The CDR3 bases are TGCGCCAGCAGCTTGGCCTTGGGCCCTGGCCCGAACACTGAAGCTTTCTTT. Protein sequence: CASSLALGPGPNTEAFF.

This clonotype was recorded many times. The V call is TRBV6-9, the J call TRBJ2-2; no definite D call. V was shortened by 0 bases and J by 7 bases, with 6 bases between the two germline ends. The CDR3 consists of 13 residues. Germline V gives CDR1 MNHGY, CDR2 SVAAGI. CDR3 amino acids: CASSYSAGGELFF. In nucleotides, the CDR3 is TGTGCCAGCAGTTATTCGGCCGGCGGGGAGCTGTTTTTT.

V is TRBV20-1 and J is TRBJ2-3; D remains unclear. Trimming took 4 bases from V and 6 from J, leaving 14 bases between them. Looked up from germline, CDR1 is DFQATT and CDR2 is SNEGSKA (reference sequence). The CDR3 is 13 residues long. The CDR3 protein is CSAMAGRWDTQYF. CDR3 sequence (DNA): TGCAGTGCTATGGCCGGGCGTTGGGATACGCAGTATTTT.

V and J are TRBV12-3 or TRBV12-4 and TRBJ1-1; the D is unclear. Trimming removed 1 base at V and 10 bases at J, with 19 bases between. The CDR3 is 15 residues long. CDR3: CASSLGVHSPRGAFF. In DNA form, the CDR3 reads TGTGCCAGCAGTTTAGGGGTACATTCCCCCCGGGGAGCTTTCTTT.

As to this clonotype: A single base separates this from a much larger clone, so it may be a read error. J is TRBJ2-7 and V is TRBV5-1; 7 bases align to TRBD1. There are 15 residues in the CDR3. Germline V gene data show CDR1 as SGHRS and CDR2 as YFSETQ. V dropped 6 bases and J dropped 1; count of bases not matched to a gene: 10. The CDR3 nucleotides are TGCGCCAGCAAGGGCAAGCAGGGGGTTTCCTACGAGCAGTACTTC. Protein product: CASKGKQGVSYEQYF.

This clonotype was counted only a few times. Here the CDR3 reads CAIRPGLAGGPSGANVLTF. The CDR3 DNA follows: TGTGCCATCAGGCCGGGACTAGCGGGAGGGCCCTCTGGGGCCAACGTCCTGACTTTC. V gene TRBV10-3 combines with J gene TRBJ2-6; 16 nucleotides line up with TRBD2. This CDR3 comprises 19 residues. V was clipped by 6 bases and J by 0 bases; unmatched bases: 5. Germline V lookup: CDR1 ENHRY, CDR2 SYGVKD.

Only a few counts were recorded for this clonotype. The J gene is TRBJ1-2, the V gene TRBV4-2; no firm D call. Between the trimmed V and J ends, which lost 9 bases and 4 bases, there was a span of 15 bases. The CDR3 contains 13 residues. Per germline, CDR1 LGHNA and CDR2 YNFKEQ. The chain's CDR3 is CASGSPEGYGYTF. CDR3 bases: TGTGCCAGTGGGTCGCCCGAGGGCTATGGCTACACCTTC.

In this sample, this clonotype turned up a few times. The chain is built from TRBV5-1 and TRBJ2-1; 12 bases match TRBD2. Looked up from germline, CDR1 is SGHRS and CDR2 is YFSETQ. This CDR3 spans 16 amino acids. The V and J ends lost 4 bases and 3 bases, in that order; junction bases with no gene match: 5. The CDR3 region is CASSKGLAGSYNEQFF. The CDR3 DNA is TGCGCCAGCAGCAAAGGACTAGCGGGAAGCTACAATGAGCAGTTCTTC. The variable domain in full, completed from reference TRBV5-1 and TRBJ2-1, reads KAGVTQTPRYLIKTRGQQVTLSCSPISGHRSVSWYQQTPGQGLQFLFEYFSETQRNKGNFPGRFSGRQFSNSRSEMNVSTLELGDSALYLCASSKGLAGSYNEQFFGPGTRLTVL.

V usage is TRBV7-9 and J usage is TRBJ2-5; no firm D call. The CDR3 spans 12 residues. CDR1 SEHNR and CDR2 FQNEAQ come from the germline V gene (reference sequence). Trimming shortened V by 6 bases and J by 8 bases, and 13 bases separated the two germline ends. CDR3 in amino acids: CASRDPDGTQYF. The CDR3 region has the DNA TGTGCCAGCAGGGACCCTGATGGAACCCAGTACTTC.

This clonotype was seen repeatedly, ten times or more. The chain employs TRBV6-5 and TRBJ2-1; possible D gene TRBD2, 6 bases. With 11 bases removed from V and 6 bases from J, the gap between germline ends came to 17 bases. The CDR3 loop spans 13 amino acids. CDR1 and CDR2 from the germline V gene are MNHEY and SVGAGI. DNA for the CDR3: TGTGCCGCCCTAGAGGACGGGGGCAATGAGCAGTTCTTC. This codes for CAALEDGGNEQFF.

The chain uses TRBV20-1 and TRBJ2-3, with TRBD2 as a possible D gene (6 bases). The V end lost 6 bases, the J end lost 0 bases, and 10 bases lay between the germline ends. From germline, CDR1 is DFQATT and CDR2 SNEGSKA (reference sequence). The CDR3 is 13 residues long. The CDR3 here is CSAGTRSTDTQYF. CDR3 sequence (DNA): TGCAGTGCCGGGACTCGCAGCACAGATACGCAGTATTTT.

This clonotype appeared many times. This rearrangement joins TRBV7-8 to TRBJ2-7; 7 bases map to TRBD1. This CDR3 is built from 13 residues. J was trimmed by 7 bases and V by 3 bases; bases with no gene match: 6. Germline values: CDR1 SGHVS, CDR2 FQNEAQ. CDR3 protein: CASSLRGRREQYF. The CDR3 DNA reads TGTGCCAGCAGCTTGAGGGGGCGCCGAGAGCAGTACTTC.

The chain links TRBV24-1 to TRBJ2-5; possibly TRBD1 or TRBD2 for D (5 bases each). The CDR3 loop spans 16 amino acids. V lost 1 base and J 5 bases, leaving 16 bases between the germline ends. Germline loops: CDR1 KGHDR, CDR2 SFDVKD. CDR3 sequence: CATSDFGDPIGETQYF. CDR3 sequence (DNA): TGTGCCACCAGTGATTTCGGGGACCCAATCGGTGAGACCCAGTACTTC.

This clonotype was counted only a few times. The genes are TRBV3-1 and TRBJ2-1, with D perhaps assigned TRBD1 or TRBD2 (5 bases each). CDR1 and CDR2 from the germline V gene are LGHDT and YNNKEL (reference sequence). The CDR3 length is 11 residues. Trimming removed 4 bases from V and 9 bases from J, with 7 bases in between. The CDR3 DNA follows: TGTGCCAGCAGCCGAGGGGCTGAGCAGTTCTTC. Amino acids: CASSRGAEQFF.

This clonotype was recorded many times. V gene TRBV12-3 or TRBV12-4 combines with J gene TRBJ2-2, with D hard to call. The CDR3 extends over 11 amino acids. Trimming shortened V by 8 bases and J by 4 bases, and 5 bases separated the two germline ends. The CDR3 DNA sequence: TGTGCCAGCGCACTCACCGGGGAGCTGTTTTTT. Translation: CASALTGELFF.

This clonotype occurred many times. The chain is built from TRBV12-3 or TRBV12-4 and TRBJ1-6; D may be TRBD1 (6 bases). V was trimmed by 7 bases and J by 9 bases, leaving 13 bases between them. This CDR3 region has 13 residues. The CDR3 nucleotides read TGTGCCAGCACCGGGTCAGGGGTTTCACCCCTCCACTTT. The encoded protein is CASTGSGVSPLHF.

This chain uses TRBV20-1 with TRBJ1-5; no clear D gene. V was shortened by 6 bases and J by 1 base, with 22 bases between the two germline ends. The CDR3 consists of 17 residues. Germline V lookup: CDR1 DFQATT, CDR2 SNEGSKA (reference sequence). CDR3 amino acids: CSAIAGIGSLSNQPQHF. CDR3 DNA sequence: TGCAGTGCCATAGCCGGAATAGGGTCCTTAAGCAATCAGCCCCAGCATTTT.

Ten or more counts support this clonotype. The chain joins TRBV5-1 to TRBJ1-4; 9 bases map to TRBD1. The CDR3 length is 15 residues. V shed 2 bases, J shed 7 bases, and the junction held 6 bases outside the gene matches. Germline CDR1 SGHRS, CDR2 YFSETQ. The CDR3 spells CASSLEQGAREKLFF. CDR3 nucleotide sequence: TGCGCCAGCAGCTTAGAACAGGGGGCGCGTGAAAAACTGTTTTTT.

The chain couples TRBV20-1 to TRBJ2-5; 12 bases align to TRBD2. The CDR3 loop spans 14 amino acids. J lost 4 bases, V lost 5 bases, and 5 bases had no gene match. The germline gives CDR1 DFQATT, CDR2 SNEGSKA (reference sequence). In DNA form, the CDR3 reads TGCAGTGCTTCTAGCGGGAGGGCCTCAGAGACCCAGTACTTC. This translates into CSASSGRASETQYF.

The rearrangement links TRBV5-1 to TRBJ2-1, with no clear D. The CDR3 has 14 amino acids. The V end lost 3 bases, the J end lost 4 bases, and 11 bases lay between the germline ends. CDR1 SGHRS and CDR2 YFSETQ come from the germline V gene. Here the CDR3 reads CASSSLEPYNEQFF. CDR3 coding DNA: TGCGCCAGCAGCTCCTTAGAACCGTACAATGAGCAGTTCTTC.

The chain couples TRBV5-1 to TRBJ2-1; 9 bases are a match to TRBD1. From germline, CDR1 is SGHRS and CDR2 YFSETQ. This CDR3 spans 16 amino acids. V lost 3 bases and J lost 8; bases outside the gene matches: 12. Here the CDR3 DNA reads TGCGCCAGCAGCTCCGGACAGGGGCCCCCCATGGATGAGCAGTTCTTC. Protein: CASSSGQGPPMDEQFF.

This CDR3 reads CASSLHGNAGETQYF. Here the CDR3 DNA reads TGCGCCAGCAGCCTCCACGGCAACGCGGGTGAGACCCAGTACTTC. This chain uses TRBV5-1 with TRBJ2-5; perhaps TRBD2 as D (5 bases). Trimming took 4 bases from V and 5 from J, leaving 18 bases between them. Germline CDR1 is SGHRS and CDR2 is YFSETQ. CDR3 length: 15 amino acids.

This clonotype has a count of ten or more. This chain joins TRBV12-3 or TRBV12-4 and TRBJ1-2; weak D call: TRBD1 (6 bases). The CDR3 is made up of 11 amino acids. Between the trimmed V and J ends, which lost 6 bases and 5 bases, there was a span of 7 bases. CDR3 nucleotide sequence: TGTGCCAGCAGGGACAGTTATGGCTACACCTTC. This codes for CASRDSYGYTF.

This clonotype was counted a few times. J is TRBJ2-1 and V is TRBV12-3 or TRBV12-4; 10 nucleotides line up with TRBD2. The CDR3 has 17 amino acids. V lost 2 bases and J lost 7; bases outside the gene matches: 11. CDR3 in DNA: TGTGCCAGCAGTTTACCTATGCTAGCGGGAGCCGGTAATGAGCAGTTCTTC. Translation: CASSLPMLAGAGNEQFF.

This clonotype has a handful of counts. V and J are TRBV14 and TRBJ1-1, with a tentative D call TRBD1 (5 bases). V lost 0 bases to trimming and J lost 4 bases, with 9 bases between them. Germline assignment: CDR1 SGHDN and CDR2 FVKESK. This CDR3 region has 14 residues. This chain's CDR3 is CASSQDFGGTEAFF. Here the CDR3 DNA reads TGTGCCAGCAGCCAAGACTTCGGGGGCACTGAAGCTTTCTTT. The full variable domain, rest sourced from reference TRBV14 and TRBJ1-1, is EAGVTQFPSHSVIEKGQTVTLRCDPISGHDNLYWYRRVMGKEIKFLLHFVKESKQDESGMPNNRFLAERTGGTYSTLKVQPAELEDSGVYFCASSQDFGGTEAFFGQGTRLTVV.

This clonotype appeared a few times. This sequence joins TRBV5-1 and TRBJ2-7, with 8 bases that match TRBD2. Per the germline V gene, CDR1 is SGHRS and CDR2 is YFSETQ. The V segment lost 7 bases and the J segment 0 bases; nucleotides outside the gene matches: 6. This CDR3 has 14 amino acids. As DNA, the CDR3 is TGCGCCAGCTATCCAGCGGGAGCCTCCTACGAGCAGTACTTC. It specifies CASYPAGASYEQYF.

This clonotype appeared a few times. The chain combines TRBV20-1 with TRBJ1-1, with D possibly matching TRBD1 (5 bases). Trimming stripped 3 bases from V and 10 bases from J, with 18 bases between. This CDR3 is 13 amino acids long. Germline CDR1 is DFQATT and CDR2 is SNEGSKA (reference sequence). CDR3 in amino acids: CSARSDSHGPAFF. CDR3 DNA: TGCAGTGCTAGGAGCGACAGCCACGGACCAGCTTTCTTT.